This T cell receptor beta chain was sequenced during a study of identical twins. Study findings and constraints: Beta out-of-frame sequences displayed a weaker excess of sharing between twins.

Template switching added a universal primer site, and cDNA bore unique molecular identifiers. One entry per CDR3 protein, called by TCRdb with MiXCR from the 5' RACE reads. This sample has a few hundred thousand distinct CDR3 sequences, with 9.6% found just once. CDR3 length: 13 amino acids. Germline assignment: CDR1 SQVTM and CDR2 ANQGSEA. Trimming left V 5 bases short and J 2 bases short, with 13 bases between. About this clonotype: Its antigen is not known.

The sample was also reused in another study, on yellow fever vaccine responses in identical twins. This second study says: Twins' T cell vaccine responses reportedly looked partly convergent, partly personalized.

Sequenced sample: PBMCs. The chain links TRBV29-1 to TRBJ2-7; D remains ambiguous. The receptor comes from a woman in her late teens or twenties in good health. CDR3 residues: CSVQLVVTYEQYF. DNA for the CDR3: TGCAGCGTTCAACTCGTGGTCACCTACGAGCAGTACTTC.